This passage covers 18 T cell receptor beta chains from one sample sequenced in a study of circulating tumor DNA in untreated peripheral T-cell lymphoma. Here immunoSEQ multiplex PCR was the method, and the copy in TCRdb shows in-frame clones only, minus some. The repertoire includes some 590 clones, 70% to 90% of them detected once, and approximately 1% sits in the top ten. Sequenced: cell-free DNA from blood serum. The receptors here all came from a human donor with peripheral T-cell lymphoma.

The genes are TRBV28 and TRBJ2-1; tentatively, D is TRBD1 (7 bases). Trimming removed 7 bases at V and 7 bases at J, with 20 bases between. The germline V gene encodes CDR1 MDHEN and CDR2 SYDVKM. CDR3 length: 15 residues. The CDR3 spells CASIRRGRLRNEQFF. CDR3 nucleotides: TGTGCCAGCATTAGGAGGGGGCGGCTCCGAAATGAGCAGTTCTTC.

The chain combines TRBV29-1 with TRBJ2-7; 9 bases are a match to TRBD2. This CDR3 spans 15 amino acids. The ends lost 5 bases at V and 6 bases at J; junction bases unmatched: 14. Germline V gene lookup returns CDR1 SQVTM and CDR2 ANQGSEA. The CDR3 is CSVPTGTSNLGEQYF. CDR3 bases: TGCAGCGTTCCGACCGGGACTAGCAATTTAGGCGAGCAGTACTTC.

V and J are TRBV5-1 and TRBJ1-3; D is undetermined. Germline CDR1 SGHRS, CDR2 YFSETQ. The CDR3 contains 15 residues. V lost 4 bases to trimming and J lost 0 bases, with 11 bases between them. This CDR3 reads CASSSDPSSGNTIYF. The CDR3 region has the DNA TGCGCCAGCAGCAGTGACCCCAGCTCTGGAAACACCATATATTTT.

The chain uses TRBV6-4 and TRBJ2-1, with TRBD2 matching over 7 bases. Germline V gene lookup returns CDR1 MRHNA and CDR2 SNTAGT. The CDR3 is 15 residues long. The ends lost 5 bases at V and 5 bases at J; junction bases unmatched: 9. As DNA, the CDR3 is TGTGCCAGCAGTCCACTTGGCGGGGGAAACAATGAGCAGTTCTTC. This codes for CASSPLGGGNNEQFF.

The chain recombines TRBV5-1 with TRBJ2-3; 7 bases are shared with TRBD2. CDR3 length: 14 amino acids. CDR1 is SGHRS and CDR2 is YFSETQ in the germline V gene. Trimming at V came to 2 bases and at J to 1 base, leaving 1 base not matched to a gene. The CDR3 loop is CASSFGGGTDTQYF. The DNA of the CDR3 is TGCGCCAGCAGCTTTGGGGGGGGCACAGATACGCAGTATTTT.

V usage is TRBV28 and J usage is TRBJ2-1, with 10 bases fitting TRBD1. The CDR3 extends over 16 amino acids. CDR1 MDHEN and CDR2 SYDVKM come from the germline V gene. Unmatched junction bases numbered 12, after V lost 5 bases and J lost 8 bases. CDR3 region: CASSPPDRGRFHEQFF. The CDR3 DNA sequence: TGTGCCAGCAGTCCCCCCGACAGGGGGCGCTTCCATGAGCAGTTCTTC.

Details on this clone: At one of its ends the junction is not consistent with the germline gene, which may arise from a read error. This CDR3 is also generated by other DNA sequences in the sample. This rearrangement joins TRBV4-3 to TRBJ1-4; D uncertain. The CDR3 is 19 amino acids. CDR1 is LGHNA and CDR2 is YSLEER in the germline V gene. The CDR3 coding sequence is TGCGCCAGCAGCCAAGATGATGTTGGGAGGGCGGTAACTAATGAAAAACTATTTTTT. Protein sequence: CASSQDDVGRAVTNEKLFF.

V gene TRBV21-1 combines with J gene TRBJ2-7; no DNA check was done on the table's D call, TRBD1. TRBV21-1 has pseudogene status. The CDR3 is 20 amino acids. The CDR3 protein is CASSKKGGRTGGVGSYEQYV. For the CDR3, the DNA is TGTGCCAGCAGCAAAAAGGGGGGACGGACAGGGGGCGTCGGCTCCTACGAGCAGTACGTC.

The J gene is TRBJ1-1, the V gene TRBV21-1. TRBV21-1 is termed a pseudogene. The CDR3 covers 15 residues. Here the CDR3 reads CASSLGHPWGAEAFF. DNA of the CDR3: TGTGCCAGCAGCTTAGGACACCCTTGGGGGGCTGAAGCTTTCTTT.

The chain joins TRBV28 to TRBJ1-3, with D possibly matching TRBD1 (6 bases). This CDR3 is 17 amino acids long. Germline V gives CDR1 MDHEN, CDR2 SYDVKM. The ends were cut back, 1 base at V and 2 bases at J, with 15 bases in the middle. The CDR3 nucleotides read TGTGCCAGCAGTTTATTAGGGGCAGGGGCGGCTGGAAACACCATATATTTT. This sequence encodes CASSLLGAGAAGNTIYF.

This clone was counted between two and nine times. This chain connects TRBV15 to TRBJ1-1; D uncertain. Germline CDR1 reads LNHNV; CDR2 reads YYDKDF (reference sequence). The V end was cut by 1 base, the J end by 7 bases, with 7 bases between. CDR3 length equals 12 residues. This CDR3 reads CATSRARFEAFF. The CDR3 DNA sequence: TGTGCCACCAGCAGAGCCCGCTTTGAAGCTTTCTTT.

The chain employs TRBV29-1 and TRBJ2-7; D ambiguous. Deletions cut 1 base from V and 0 bases from J, with 10 bases between. CDR3 length: 14 residues. CDR1 and CDR2 (germline): SQVTM, ANQGSEA. DNA for the CDR3: TGCAGCGTTGAAGGGGAATGGACCTCCTACGAGCAGTACTTC. Protein sequence: CSVEGEWTSYEQYF.

The chain recombines TRBV14 with TRBJ2-3, with D perhaps TRBD1 or TRBD2 (7 bases each). The germline V and J ends were trimmed by 1 base and 4 bases, with 15 bases remaining between them. Germline CDR1 and CDR2: SGHDN and FVKESK. The length of the CDR3 is 16 residues. CDR3 DNA sequence: TGTGCCAGCAGCCAAGCCCTGGGAGGGGGCGCAGATACGCAGTATTTT. Its translation: CASSQALGGGADTQYF.

The rearrangement links TRBV28 to TRBJ1-4; D gene unclear. The CDR3 contains 14 residues. Looked up from germline, CDR1 is MDHEN and CDR2 is SYDVKM. The V gene lost 6 bases and the J gene lost 8 bases, with 16 bases spanning the gap. The CDR3 reads CASSLRRAREKLFF. In DNA form, the CDR3 reads TGTGCCAGCAGCCTGAGGCGCGCCCGAGAAAAACTGTTTTTT.

The rearrangement links TRBV25-1 to TRBJ2-5, with D uncertain. Between the trimmed V and J ends, which lost 10 bases and 3 bases, there was a span of 15 bases. The CDR3 totals 13 residues. Per the germline V gene, CDR1 is MGHDK and CDR2 is SYGVNS. This CDR3 reads CATHSPFEETQYF. As DNA, the CDR3 is TGTGCCACCCACTCCCCTTTTGAAGAGACCCAGTACTTC. Combining the CDR3 with reference TRBV25-1 and TRBJ2-5 gives the whole variable domain EADIYQTPRYLVIGTGKKITLECSQTMGHDKMYWYQQDPGMELHLIHYSYGVNSTEKGDLSSESTVSRIRTEHFPLTLESARPSHTSQYLCATHSPFEETQYFGPGTRLLVL.

This clone occurred a few times. The rearrangement links TRBV27 to TRBJ1-5, with D tentatively TRBD1 (5 bases). CDR3 size: 15 residues. Trimming pared 2 bases from V and 2 bases from J, leaving 10 bases between. Per germline, CDR1 MNHEY and CDR2 SMNVEV (reference sequence). The CDR3 sequence: CASSLTQGGNQPQHF. CDR3 coding DNA: TGTGCCAGCAGTTTAACCCAGGGCGGCAATCAGCCCCAGCATTTT.

The chain recombines TRBV7-9 with TRBJ1-2; D not certain. CDR1 is SEHNR, CDR2 FQNEAQ, per germline (reference sequence). Trimming took 1 base from V and 3 from J, leaving 12 bases between them. CDR3 length: 15 residues. The CDR3 here is CASSLETTRDYGYTF. In DNA, the CDR3 is TGTGCCAGCAGCTTAGAGACGACACGCGACTATGGCTACACCTTC.

The V call is TRBV9, the J call TRBJ2-2; 7 nucleotides agree with TRBD2. The ends lost 2 bases at V and 3 bases at J; junction bases unmatched: 4. CDR1 is SGDLS and CDR2 is YYNGEE in the germline V gene. This CDR3 contains 15 residues. The CDR3 nucleotides are TGTGCCAGCAGCGTTCTAGCGGATGACACCGGGGAGCTGTTTTTT. Its protein is CASSVLADDTGELFF. Supplemented by reference TRBV9 and TRBJ2-2, the full variable domain reads DSGVTQTPKHLITATGQRVTLRCSPRSGDLSVYWYQQSLDQGLQFLIQYYNGEERAKGNILERFSAQQFPDLHSELNLSSLELGDSALYFCASSVLADDTGELFFGEGSRLTVL.